This T cell receptor beta chain is drawn from a study of response to subunit inactivated influenza vaccine. This clonotype has a handful of counts. Its antigen is as yet unknown. The trim removed 4 bases at V and 1 base at J, leaving 10 bases unmatched. Germline lookup yields CDR1 MNHEY and CDR2 SVGAGI. This CDR3 is built from 17 residues. In TCRdb, the RT-PCR reads were re-called with MiXCR into one record per CDR3 protein. The sample lists 500,000 to 650,000 distinct CDR3 sequences, approximately 7.7% occurring once. Broader study findings: Every seasonal influenza vaccination brings in few new T cells, the authors suggested.

The rearrangement links TRBV6-5 to TRBJ2-1; 7 bases map to TRBD2. The origin of this receptor is a man between 50 and 69 years old who received an inactivated influenza vaccine. The sample was PBMCs from blood, taken 23 to 25 months after vaccination. This CDR3 reads CASSFLKRGPSYNEQFF. In DNA form, the CDR3 reads TGTGCCAGCAGTTTCTTAAAGCGGGGTCCATCCTACAATGAGCAGTTCTTC.